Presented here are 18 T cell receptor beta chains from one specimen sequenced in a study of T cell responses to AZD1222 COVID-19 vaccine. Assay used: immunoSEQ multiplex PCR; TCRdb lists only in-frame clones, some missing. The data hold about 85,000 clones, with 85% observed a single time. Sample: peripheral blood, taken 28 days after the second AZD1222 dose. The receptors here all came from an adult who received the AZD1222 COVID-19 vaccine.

CDR3 protein: CASSPTRRIYEQYF. CDR3 nucleotides: TGTGCCAGCAGCCCGACTCGGCGGATCTACGAGCAGTACTTC. This chain links TRBV7-8 with TRBJ2-7, with unresolved D. The CDR3 is 14 residues long. V gave up 5 bases and J gave up 3 bases, with 14 bases separating them. Germline lookup yields CDR1 SGHVS and CDR2 FQNEAQ.

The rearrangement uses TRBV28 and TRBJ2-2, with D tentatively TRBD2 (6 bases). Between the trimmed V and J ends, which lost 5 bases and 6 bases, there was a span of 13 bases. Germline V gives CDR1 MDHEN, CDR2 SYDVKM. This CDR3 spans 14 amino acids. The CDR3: CASSIRRGSGELFF. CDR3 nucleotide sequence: TGTGCCAGCAGTATCCGGAGGGGTTCCGGGGAGCTGTTTTTT.

As DNA, the CDR3 is TGCGCCAGCAGCCAAGGGTGGGGGACCGAAGGAAACACCATATATTTT. Amino acid sequence: CASSQGWGTEGNTIYF. This chain uses TRBV4-3 with TRBJ1-3, with D perhaps TRBD1 (5 bases). The CDR3 consists of 16 residues. Germline values: CDR1 LGHNA, CDR2 YSLEER. V was cut by 1 base and J by 4 bases, with 14 bases left in between.

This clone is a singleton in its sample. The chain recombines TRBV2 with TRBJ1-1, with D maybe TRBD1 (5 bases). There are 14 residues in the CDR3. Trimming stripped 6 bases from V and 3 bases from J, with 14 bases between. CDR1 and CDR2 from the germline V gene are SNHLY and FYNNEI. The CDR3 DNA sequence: TGTGCCAGCAGCGCTCAGGGCTTTGACACTGAAGCTTTCTTT. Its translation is CASSAQGFDTEAFF.

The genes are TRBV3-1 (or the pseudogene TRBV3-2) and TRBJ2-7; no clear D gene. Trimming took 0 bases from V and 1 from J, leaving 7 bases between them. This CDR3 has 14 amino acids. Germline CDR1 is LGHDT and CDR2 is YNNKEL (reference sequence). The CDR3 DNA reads TGTGCCAGCAGCCAAGAGGTAGTATCCTACGAGCAGTACTTC. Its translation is CASSQEVVSYEQYF.

The CDR3 reads CASSESGEKLFF. The CDR3 DNA follows: TGCGCCAGCAGTGAGTCGGGGGAAAAACTGTTTTTT. The genes are TRBV10-2 and TRBJ1-4; D not certain. Germline CDR1 is WSHSY and CDR2 is SAAADI. V was shortened by 0 bases and J by 8 bases, with 4 bases between the two germline ends. The CDR3 has 12 amino acids.

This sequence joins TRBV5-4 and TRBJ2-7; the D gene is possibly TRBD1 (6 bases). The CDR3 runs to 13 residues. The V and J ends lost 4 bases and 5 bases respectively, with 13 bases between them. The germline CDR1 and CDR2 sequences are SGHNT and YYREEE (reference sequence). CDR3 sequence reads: CASSPGHGDEQYF. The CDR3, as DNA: TGTGCCAGCAGCCCGGGACACGGGGACGAGCAGTACTTC.

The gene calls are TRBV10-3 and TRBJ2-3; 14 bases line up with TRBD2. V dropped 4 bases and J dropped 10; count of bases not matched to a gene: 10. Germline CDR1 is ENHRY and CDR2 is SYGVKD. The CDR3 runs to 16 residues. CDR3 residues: CAISVPGTSGSGAQYF. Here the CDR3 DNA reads TGTGCCATCAGTGTTCCCGGGACTAGCGGGAGCGGGGCGCAGTATTTT.

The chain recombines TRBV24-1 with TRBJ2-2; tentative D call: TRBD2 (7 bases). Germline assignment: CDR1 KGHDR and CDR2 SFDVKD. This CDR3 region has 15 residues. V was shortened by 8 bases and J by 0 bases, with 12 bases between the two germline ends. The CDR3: CATTGGATNTGELFF. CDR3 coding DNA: TGTGCCACCACTGGGGGGGCTACGAACACCGGGGAGCTGTTTTTT.

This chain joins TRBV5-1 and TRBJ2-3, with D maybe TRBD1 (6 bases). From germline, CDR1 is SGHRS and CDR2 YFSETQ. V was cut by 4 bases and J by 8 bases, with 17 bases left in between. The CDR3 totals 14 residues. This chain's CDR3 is CASSPQRSRGTQYF. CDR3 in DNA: TGCGCCAGCAGCCCCCAACGTAGCAGGGGTACGCAGTATTTT.

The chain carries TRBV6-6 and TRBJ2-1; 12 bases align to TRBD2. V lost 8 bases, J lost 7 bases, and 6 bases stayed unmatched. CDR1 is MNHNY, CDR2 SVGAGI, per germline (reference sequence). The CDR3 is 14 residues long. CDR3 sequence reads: CASALAGGPNEQFF. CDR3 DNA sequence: TGTGCCAGCGCTCTAGCGGGGGGGCCTAATGAGCAGTTCTTC.

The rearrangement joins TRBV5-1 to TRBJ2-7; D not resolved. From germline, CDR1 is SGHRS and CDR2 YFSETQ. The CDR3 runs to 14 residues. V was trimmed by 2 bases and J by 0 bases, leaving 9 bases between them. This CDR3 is CASSLVDPSYEQYF. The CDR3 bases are TGCGCCAGCAGCTTAGTAGATCCCTCCTACGAGCAGTACTTC.

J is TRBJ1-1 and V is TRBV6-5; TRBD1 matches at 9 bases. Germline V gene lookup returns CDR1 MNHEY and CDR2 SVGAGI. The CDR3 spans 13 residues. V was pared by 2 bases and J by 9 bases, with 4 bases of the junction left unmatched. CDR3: CASSYQQGAKAFF. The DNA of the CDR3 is TGTGCCAGCAGTTACCAACAGGGGGCAAAAGCTTTCTTT.

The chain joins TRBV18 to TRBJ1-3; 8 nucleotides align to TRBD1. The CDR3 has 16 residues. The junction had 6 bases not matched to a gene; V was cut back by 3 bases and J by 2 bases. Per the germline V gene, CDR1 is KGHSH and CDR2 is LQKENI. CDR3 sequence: CASSPDRGRAGNTIYF. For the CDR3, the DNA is TGTGCCAGCTCACCTGACAGGGGTCGGGCTGGAAACACCATATATTTT.

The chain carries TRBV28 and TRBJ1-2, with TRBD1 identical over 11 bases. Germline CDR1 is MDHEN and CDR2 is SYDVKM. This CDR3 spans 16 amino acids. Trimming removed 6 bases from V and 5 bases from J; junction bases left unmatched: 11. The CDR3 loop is CASRRTGGPGGYGYTF. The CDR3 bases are TGTGCCAGCAGAAGGACAGGGGGCCCTGGGGGGTATGGCTACACCTTC.

The CDR3 is CASSFDRSSYNEQFF. The CDR3 DNA reads as TGCGCCAGCAGCTTTGACAGATCCTCCTACAATGAGCAGTTCTTC. This sequence joins TRBV5-1 and TRBJ2-1; D may be TRBD1 (5 bases). Germline-derived CDR1 and CDR2 are SGHRS and YFSETQ. Trimming took off 2 bases at V and 0 bases at J, with 9 bases between the two ends. The CDR3 contains 15 residues.

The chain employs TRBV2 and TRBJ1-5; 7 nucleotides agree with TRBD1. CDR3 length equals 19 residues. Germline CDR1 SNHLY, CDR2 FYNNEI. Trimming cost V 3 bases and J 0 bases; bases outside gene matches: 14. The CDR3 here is CASSDSGQFRWYSNQPQHF. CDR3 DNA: TGTGCCAGCAGTGATTCGGGACAGTTTCGTTGGTATAGCAATCAGCCCCAGCATTTT.

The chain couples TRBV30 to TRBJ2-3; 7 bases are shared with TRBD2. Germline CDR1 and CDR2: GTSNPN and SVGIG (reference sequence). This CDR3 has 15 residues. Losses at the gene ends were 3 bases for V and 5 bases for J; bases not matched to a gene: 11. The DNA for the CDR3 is TGTGCCTGGAGGCGTCTGGCGGGAGCCGGAGATACGCAGTATTTT. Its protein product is CAWRRLAGAGDTQYF.